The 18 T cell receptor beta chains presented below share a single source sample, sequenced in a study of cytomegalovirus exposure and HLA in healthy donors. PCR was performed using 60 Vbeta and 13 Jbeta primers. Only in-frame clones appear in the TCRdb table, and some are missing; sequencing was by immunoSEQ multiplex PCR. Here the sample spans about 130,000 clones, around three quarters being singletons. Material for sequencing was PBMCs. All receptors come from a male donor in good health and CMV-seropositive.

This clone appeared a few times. The CDR3: CASSLGQHYEQYF. Written as DNA, the CDR3 is TGTGCCAGCAGCCTAGGACAGCACTACGAGCAGTACTTC. The chain is built from TRBV7-8 and TRBJ2-7; weak D call: TRBD1 (6 bases). Deletions cut 5 bases from V and 3 bases from J, with 11 bases between. Germline V CDR1 and CDR2: SGHVS, FQNEAQ. The CDR3 spans 13 residues. Supplemented by reference TRBV7-8 and TRBJ2-7, the full variable domain reads GAGVSQSPRYKVAKRGQDVALRCDPISGHVSLFWYQQALGQGPEFLTYFQNEAQLDKSGLPSDRFFAERPEGSVSTLKIQRTQQEDSAVYLCASSLGQHYEQYFGPGTRLTVT.

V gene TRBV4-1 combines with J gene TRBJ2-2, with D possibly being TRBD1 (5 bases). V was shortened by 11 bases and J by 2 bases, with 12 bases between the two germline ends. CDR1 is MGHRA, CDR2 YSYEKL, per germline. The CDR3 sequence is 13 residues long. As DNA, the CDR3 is TGCGCCTCCAGGGCGCTAAACACCGGGGAGCTGTTTTTT. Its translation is CASRALNTGELFF.

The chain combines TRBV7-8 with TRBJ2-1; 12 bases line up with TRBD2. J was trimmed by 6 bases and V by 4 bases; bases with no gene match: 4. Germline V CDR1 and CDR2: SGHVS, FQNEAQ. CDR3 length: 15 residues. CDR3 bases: TGTGCCAGCAGCTACGGACTAGCGGGGCGCAATGAGCAGTTCTTC. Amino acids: CASSYGLAGRNEQFF.

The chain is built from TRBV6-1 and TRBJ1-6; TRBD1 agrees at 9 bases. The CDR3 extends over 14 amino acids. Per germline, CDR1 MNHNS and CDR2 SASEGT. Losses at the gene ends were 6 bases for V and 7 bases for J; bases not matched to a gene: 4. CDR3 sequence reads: CASSSGQGNSPLHF. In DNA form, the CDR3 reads TGTGCCAGCAGCTCGGGACAGGGAAATTCACCCCTCCACTTT.

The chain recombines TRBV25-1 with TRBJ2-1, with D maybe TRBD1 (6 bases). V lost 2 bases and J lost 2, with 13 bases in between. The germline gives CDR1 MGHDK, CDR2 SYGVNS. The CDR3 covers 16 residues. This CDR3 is CASSEGSGVPYNEQFF. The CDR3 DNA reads TGTGCCAGCAGTGAAGGGTCAGGGGTCCCCTACAATGAGCAGTTCTTC.

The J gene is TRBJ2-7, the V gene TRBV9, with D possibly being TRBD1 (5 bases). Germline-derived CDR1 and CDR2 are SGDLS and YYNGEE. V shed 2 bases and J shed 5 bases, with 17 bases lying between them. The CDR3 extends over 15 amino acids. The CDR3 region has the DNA TGTGCCAGCAGCGTTGGGGCTAACAACGATCACGAGCAGTACTTC. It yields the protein CASSVGANNDHEQYF.

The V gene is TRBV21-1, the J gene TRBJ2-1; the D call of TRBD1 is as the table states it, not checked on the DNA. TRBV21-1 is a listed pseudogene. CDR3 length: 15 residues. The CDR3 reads CASSMGQGPSHEQFF. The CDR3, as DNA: TGTGCCAGCAGCATGGGACAGGGGCCATCCCATGAGCAGTTCTTC.

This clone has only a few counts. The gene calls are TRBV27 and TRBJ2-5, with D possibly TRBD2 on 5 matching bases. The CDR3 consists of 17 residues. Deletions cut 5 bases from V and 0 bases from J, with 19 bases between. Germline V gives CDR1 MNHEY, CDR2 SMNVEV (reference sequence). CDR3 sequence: CASSPLILLRDQETQYF. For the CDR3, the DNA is TGTGCCAGCAGTCCACTCATATTATTGAGGGACCAAGAGACCCAGTACTTC.

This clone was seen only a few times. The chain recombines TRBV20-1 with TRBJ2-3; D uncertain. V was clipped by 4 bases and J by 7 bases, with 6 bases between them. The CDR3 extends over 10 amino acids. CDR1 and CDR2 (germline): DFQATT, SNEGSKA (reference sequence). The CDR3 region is CSAKNNTQYF. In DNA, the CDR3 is TGCAGTGCTAAAAACAATACGCAGTATTTT.

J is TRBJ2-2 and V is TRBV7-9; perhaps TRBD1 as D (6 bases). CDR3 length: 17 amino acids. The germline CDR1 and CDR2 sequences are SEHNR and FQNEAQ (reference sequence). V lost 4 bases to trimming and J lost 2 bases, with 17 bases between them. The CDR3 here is CASSSFNDRLNTGELFF. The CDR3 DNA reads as TGTGCCAGCAGCTCTTTCAACGACAGGCTAAACACCGGGGAGCTGTTTTTT.

CDR3 coding DNA: TGTGCCAGCCGCCCCGGGACACTAGCCAAAAACATTCAGTACTTC. Its translation is CASRPGTLAKNIQYF. The chain couples TRBV28 to TRBJ2-4, with a possible D match to TRBD1 (6 bases). Germline CDR1 and CDR2: MDHEN and SYDVKM. The CDR3 is 15 amino acids. V was shortened by 8 bases and J by 0 bases, with 14 bases between the two germline ends.

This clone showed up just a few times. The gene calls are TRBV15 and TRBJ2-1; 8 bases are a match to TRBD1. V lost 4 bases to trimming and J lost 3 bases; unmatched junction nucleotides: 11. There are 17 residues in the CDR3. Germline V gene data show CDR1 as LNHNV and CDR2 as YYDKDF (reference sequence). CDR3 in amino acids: CATSNSQGQVFYNEQFF. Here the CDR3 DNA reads TGTGCCACCAGCAACTCACAGGGACAGGTCTTCTACAATGAGCAGTTCTTC. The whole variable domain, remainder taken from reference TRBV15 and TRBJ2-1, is DAMVIQNPRYQVTQFGKPVTLSCSQTLNHNVMYWYQQKSSQAPKLLFHYYDKDFNNEADTPDNFQSRRPNTSFCFLDIRSPGLGDTAMYLCATSNSQGQVFYNEQFFGPGTRLTVL.

This chain's CDR3 is CASSAGASQETQYF. CDR3 nucleotide sequence: TGTGCCAGCAGCGCGGGGGCAAGTCAAGAGACCCAGTACTTC. The V gene is TRBV7-7, the J gene TRBJ2-5; D is perhaps TRBD2 (7 bases). V was trimmed by 5 bases and J by 2 bases, leaving 12 bases between them. The CDR3 spans 14 residues. Germline loops: CDR1 SSHAT, CDR2 FNYEAQ (reference sequence).

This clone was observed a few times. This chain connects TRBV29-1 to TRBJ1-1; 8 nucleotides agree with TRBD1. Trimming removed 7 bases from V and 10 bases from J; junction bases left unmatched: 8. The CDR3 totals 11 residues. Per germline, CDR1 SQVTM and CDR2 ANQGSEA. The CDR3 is CSATGGLGAFF. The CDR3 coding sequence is TGCAGCGCCACAGGGGGATTAGGAGCTTTCTTT.

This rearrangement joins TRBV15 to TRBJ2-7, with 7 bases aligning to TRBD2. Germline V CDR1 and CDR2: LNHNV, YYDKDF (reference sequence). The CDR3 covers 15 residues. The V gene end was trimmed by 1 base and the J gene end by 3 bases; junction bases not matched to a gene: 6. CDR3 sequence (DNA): TGTGCCACCAGCAGAGCTGGGAGCGGGAACTACGAGCAGTACTTC. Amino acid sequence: CATSRAGSGNYEQYF.

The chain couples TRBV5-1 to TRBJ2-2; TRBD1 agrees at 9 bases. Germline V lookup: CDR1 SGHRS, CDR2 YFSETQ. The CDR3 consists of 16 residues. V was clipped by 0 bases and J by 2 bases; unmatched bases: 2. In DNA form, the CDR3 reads TGCGCCAGCAGCTTGGGGGGACAGGGAAACACCGGGGAGCTGTTTTTT. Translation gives CASSLGGQGNTGELFF. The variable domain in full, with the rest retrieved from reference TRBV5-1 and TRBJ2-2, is KAGVTQTPRYLIKTRGQQVTLSCSPISGHRSVSWYQQTPGQGLQFLFEYFSETQRNKGNFPGRFSGRQFSNSRSEMNVSTLELGDSALYLCASSLGGQGNTGELFFGEGSRLTVL.

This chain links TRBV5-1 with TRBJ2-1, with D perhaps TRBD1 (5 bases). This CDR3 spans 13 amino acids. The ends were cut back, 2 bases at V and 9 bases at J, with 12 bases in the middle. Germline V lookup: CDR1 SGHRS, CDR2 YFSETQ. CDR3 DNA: TGCGCCAGCAGCTTTCAGGGAACTGGTGAGCAGTTCTTC. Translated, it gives CASSFQGTGEQFF.

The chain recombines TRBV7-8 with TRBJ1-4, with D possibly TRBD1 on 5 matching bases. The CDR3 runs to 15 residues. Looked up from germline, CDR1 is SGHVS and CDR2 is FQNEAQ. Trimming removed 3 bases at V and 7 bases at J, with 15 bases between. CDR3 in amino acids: CASSFQTESGEKLFF. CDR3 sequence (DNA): TGTGCCAGCAGCTTCCAGACAGAGTCCGGTGAAAAACTGTTTTTT.